This TCR beta chain is from a study of T cells after yellow fever vaccination. Trimming left V 4 bases short and J 6 bases short, with 12 bases between. Germline CDR1 reads SEHNR; CDR2 reads FQNEAQ (reference sequence). This CDR3 region has 13 residues. For TCR, cDNA came from 5'RACE template switching, which added a universal primer site and UMIs. One entry per CDR3 protein, called by TCRdb with MiXCR from the 5' RACE reads. The sample holds under 200,000 distinct CDR3 sequences, 8% to 13% seen once. This clonotype was seen a handful of times. Sequenced material: CD8+ T cells sorted from PBMCs, taken 15 days after the yellow fever booster vaccination. The V and J genes are TRBV7-9 and TRBJ1-2; tentatively, D is TRBD1 (6 bases). This clonotype was obtained from a man younger than 35 who received the YFV17D yellow fever vaccine. The CDR3 spells CASSSSGVDGYTF. CDR3 nucleotide sequence: TGTGCCAGCAGCTCCTCAGGGGTGGATGGCTACACCTTC.